This T cell receptor beta chain was profiled in a study of cytomegalovirus exposure and HLA in healthy donors. Study background: The 500 to 850 first-cohort repertoires and the roughly 120 validation repertoires shared the same platform, a later analysis reported. The study, taken as a whole, reports: Researchers counted over 150 TCR beta chains as cytomegalovirus-associated. Within the roughly 120 validation repertoires, first-cohort TCR clusters tended to co-occur, according to a later analysis.

Measured with immunoSEQ multiplex PCR; TCRdb has only the in-frame clones, and not every one. In the table there are about 140,000 clones, roughly 88% of which are singletons. In regard to this clone: Its antigen is unidentified.

The CDR3 covers 16 residues. V shed 5 bases and J 0 bases; nucleotides not matched to a gene: 10. Germline CDR1 is SGHTA and CDR2 is FQGTGA. Material for sequencing was PBMCs. The origin of this receptor is a woman aged 18 to 35 in good health and CMV-seropositive. The chain recombines TRBV7-3 with TRBJ2-7; 7 bases are shared with TRBD1. The CDR3 DNA reads TGTGCCAGCAGCCCAGAGGGACAGTCGATCTCCTACGAGCAGTACTTC. It translates to CASSPEGQSISYEQYF.